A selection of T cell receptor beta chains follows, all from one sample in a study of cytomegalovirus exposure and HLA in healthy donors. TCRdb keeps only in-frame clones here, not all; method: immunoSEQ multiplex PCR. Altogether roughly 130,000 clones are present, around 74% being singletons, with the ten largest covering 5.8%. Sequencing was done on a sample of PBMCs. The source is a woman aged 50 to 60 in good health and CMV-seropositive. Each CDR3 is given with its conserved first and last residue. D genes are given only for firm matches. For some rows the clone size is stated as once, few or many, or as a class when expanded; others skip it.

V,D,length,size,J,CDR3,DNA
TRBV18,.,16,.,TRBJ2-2,CASSPRSIANTGELFF,TGTGCCAGCTCACCGCGCTCGATCGCCAACACCGGGGAGCTGTTTTTT
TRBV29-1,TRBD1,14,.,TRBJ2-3,CSVRTGSVTDTQYF,TGCAGCGTAAGGACAGGGTCGGTCACAGATACGCAGTATTTT
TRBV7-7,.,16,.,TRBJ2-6,CASSPSVVSGANVLTF,TGTGCCAGCAGCCCCTCAGTGGTTTCTGGGGCCAACGTCCTGACTTTC
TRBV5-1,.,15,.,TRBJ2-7,CASSLGSGVTGEQYF,TGCGCCAGCAGCTTGGGTTCCGGGGTTACCGGCGAGCAGTACTTC
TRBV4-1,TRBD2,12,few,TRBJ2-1,CASSQVAGRQFF,TGCGCCAGCAGCCAAGTAGCGGGACGGCAGTTCTTC
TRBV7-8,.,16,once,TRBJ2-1,CASSPRFGSRLNEQFF,TGTGCCAGCAGCCCGAGATTTGGGTCGCGGCTGAATGAGCAGTTCTTC
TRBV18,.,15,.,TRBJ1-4,CASSPSFGGSEKLFF,TGTGCCAGCTCACCATCTTTCGGAGGAAGCGAAAAACTGTTTTTT
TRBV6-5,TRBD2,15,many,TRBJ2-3,CASSPSAGGRDTQYF,TGTGCCAGCAGTCCCTCGGCGGGGGGGCGAGATACGCAGTATTTT
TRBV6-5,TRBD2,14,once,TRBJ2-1,CASQTSGGYNEQFF,TGTGCCAGTCAGACTAGCGGGGGGTACAATGAGCAGTTCTTC
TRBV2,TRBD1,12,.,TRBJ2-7,CASRGQNYEQYF,TGTGCCAGCCGGGGACAGAACTACGAGCAGTACTTC
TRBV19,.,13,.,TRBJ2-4,CASSSRGENIQYF,TGTGCCAGTAGCTCCAGGGGTGAAAACATTCAGTACTTC
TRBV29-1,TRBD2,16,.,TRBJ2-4,CSVEEGGRGAKNIQYF,TGCAGCGTTGAAGAGGGAGGGCGCGGGGCCAAAAACATTCAGTACTTC
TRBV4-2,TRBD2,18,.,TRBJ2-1,CASSSSPSGGALGGEQFF,TGTGCCAGCAGCTCAAGCCCTAGCGGGGGGGCCTTGGGTGGCGAGCAGTTCTTC
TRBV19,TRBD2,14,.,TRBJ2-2,CATGLAANTGELFF,TGTGCCACCGGACTAGCAGCGAACACCGGGGAGCTGTTTTTT
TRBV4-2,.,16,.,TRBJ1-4,CASSQGQEATNEKLFF,TGTGCCAGCAGCCAAGGACAGGAGGCAACTAATGAAAAACTGTTTTTT
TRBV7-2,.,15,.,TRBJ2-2,CASSPPQGNTGELFF,TGTGCCAGCAGCCCTCCACAGGGGAACACCGGGGAGCTGTTTTTT
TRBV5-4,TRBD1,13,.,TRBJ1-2,CASSRDRDYGYTF,TGTGCCAGCAGCCGGGACAGGGACTATGGCTACACCTTC
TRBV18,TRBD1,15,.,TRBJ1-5,CASSLQGIGNQPQHF,TGTGCCAGCTCACTACAGGGGATAGGCAATCAGCCCCAGCATTTT
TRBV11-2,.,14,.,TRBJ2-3,CASSNGGVPDTQYF,TGTGCCAGCAGCAATGGAGGGGTCCCAGATACGCAGTATTTT
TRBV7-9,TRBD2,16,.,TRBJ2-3,CASSGSGGVNTDTQYF,TGTGCCAGCAGCGGAAGCGGGGGAGTAAACACAGATACGCAGTATTTT
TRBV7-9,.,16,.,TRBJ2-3,CASSFASSAGLETQYF,TGTGCCAGCAGCTTCGCTTCTAGCGCAGGGCTTGAGACGCAGTATTTT
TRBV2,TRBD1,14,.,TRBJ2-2,CAISGTGATGELFF,TGTGCCATTTCCGGGACAGGGGCCACCGGGGAGCTGTTTTTT
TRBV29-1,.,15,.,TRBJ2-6,CSVLGHRSGANVLTF,TGCAGCGTTTTGGGACACCGCTCTGGGGCCAACGTCCTGACTTTC
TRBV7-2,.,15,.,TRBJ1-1,CASSFPGGVNTEAFF,TGTGCCAGCAGCTTCCCGGGGGGCGTGAACACTGAAGCTTTCTTT
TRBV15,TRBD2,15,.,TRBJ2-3,CATSGGRGGTDTQYF,TGTGCCACCAGCGGCGGCCGGGGGGGCACAGATACGCAGTATTTT